A selection of T cell receptor beta chains follows, all from one sample in a study of blood T cell repertoires in COVID-19. Only in-frame clones appear in the TCRdb table, and some are missing; sequencing was by immunoSEQ multiplex PCR. The top ten clones hold 5.5% to 8% of a sample with 170,000 or so clones, roughly 84% of them seen once. The sample consisted of peripheral blood. The receptors were sampled from a man aged 45 to 65 with active or convalescent COVID-19. Each CDR3 is given with its conserved first and last residue. The D gene is left open where the match is weak. Size is stated for part of the rows, as once, few or many counts, or as a class when the clone is expanded.

>-|TRBV13|-|TRBJ2-2
TGTGCCAGCAGCTCTCTCACCGGGGAGCTGTTTTTT
CASSSLTGELFF
>-|TRBV2|TRBD2|TRBJ2-5
TGTGCCAGCAGTGAGGGACTAGCGGGAGGGCTGGAGACCCAGTACTTC
CASSEGLAGGLETQYF
>-|TRBV12-3/TRBV12-4|-|TRBJ1-2
TGTGCCAGCAGTTTTATTGGGGCTGGCTACACCTTC
CASSFIGAGYTF
>-|TRBV12-5|TRBD1|TRBJ1-1
TGTGCTAGTGGTTTGGTACTTTCTGGACAGGGCGAGAACACTGAAGCTTTCTTT
CASGLVLSGQGENTEAFF
>-|TRBV12-3/TRBV12-4|-|TRBJ2-6
TGTGCCAGCGGCCCCTCCCACGTCCTGACTTTC
CASGPSHVLTF
>-|TRBV6-5|-|TRBJ2-1
TGTGCCAGCAGCCGATCGACTAGGAGTGAGCAGTTCTTC
CASSRSTRSEQFF
>once|TRBV6-5|-|TRBJ2-5
TGTGCCAGCAGGAGATCCGGGACAAACCAAGAGACCCAGTACTTC
CASRRSGTNQETQYF
>-|TRBV5-1|TRBD1|TRBJ1-2
TGCGCCAGCGGGGCTATAGGGCAGGGGGTAGGATCTGGCTACACCTTC
CASGAIGQGVGSGYTF
>-|TRBV19|TRBD1|TRBJ1-5
TGTGCCAGTAGGGACAGGGTCGACCAGCCCCAGCATTTT
CASRDRVDQPQHF
>few|TRBV11-1|TRBD2|TRBJ2-1
TGTGCCAGCAGCTCTCTAGCGGGAGGACGAAATGAGCAGTTCTTC
CASSSLAGGRNEQFF
>-|TRBV6-6|-|TRBJ1-6
TGTGCCAGCATAGGGAGGGACTATAATTCACCCCTCCACTTT
CASIGRDYNSPLHF
>-|TRBV29-1|TRBD2|TRBJ2-3
TGCAGCGTTGGTGTGGGGGGAGGGGAAGATACGCAGTATTTT
CSVGVGGGEDTQYF
>-|TRBV6-5|-|TRBJ1-1
TGTGCCAGCAGTCCAAATAGGAACACTGAAGCTTTCTTT
CASSPNRNTEAFF
>-|TRBV19|TRBD1|TRBJ1-2
TGTGCCAGTGAGGACAGGGGAACTAGTGGCTACACCTTC
CASEDRGTSGYTF
>-|TRBV9|TRBD2|TRBJ2-3
TGTGCCAGCAGCGTCCCTAGCGGGGATGCGGATACGCAGTATTTT
CASSVPSGDADTQYF
>-|TRBV20-1|-|TRBJ1-1
TGCAGTGCTAGTCCAAAGGCGGGTAACACTGAAGCTTTCTTT
CSASPKAGNTEAFF
>-|TRBV6-5|TRBD1|TRBJ1-5
TGTGCCAGCAGCGCAACTACAGGGGGCGGACAGCCCCAGCATTTT
CASSATTGGGQPQHF
>-|TRBV7-3|TRBD2|TRBJ2-3
TGTGCCAGCAGCCCGACGGGACTACCTCGTCCCACAGATACGCAGTATTTT
CASSPTGLPRPTDTQYF
>-|TRBV5-5|-|TRBJ2-3
TGTGCCAGCAGCTCCAACACTAGGGCCCAAACAGATACGCAGTATTTT
CASSSNTRAQTDTQYF
>-|TRBV18|-|TRBJ2-6
TGTGCCAGCTCACCAAGCGGTACTCTGGGTGCCAACGTCCTGACTTTC
CASSPSGTLGANVLTF
>-|TRBV7-2|-|TRBJ1-2
TGTGCCAGCAGCTCACCCCCAGCTAACTATGGCTACACCTTC
CASSSPPANYGYTF
>-|TRBV9|TRBD1|TRBJ1-1
TGTGCCAGCAGCGTAGGACAGGGGGCTGGGGACACTGAAGCTTTCTTT
CASSVGQGAGDTEAFF
>-|TRBV19|-|TRBJ2-5
TGTGCCAGTAGTAGTAACAGCCAACAAGAGACCCAGTACTTC
CASSSNSQQETQYF
>-|TRBV6-1|-|TRBJ1-2
TGTGCCAGCAGTGAAGCGCTGTATGGGGGGGGCTATGGCTACACCTTC
CASSEALYGGGYGYTF
>-|TRBV7-9|-|TRBJ2-5
TGTGCCAGCAGCCCGAGGACAGCTCAAGAGACCCAGTACTTC
CASSPRTAQETQYF
>-|TRBV10-3|-|TRBJ2-7
TGTGCCATCAGTGAGCAGGAGGGGAACGAGCAGTACTTC
CAISEQEGNEQYF
>-|TRBV2|-|TRBJ1-1
TGTGCCAGCAGTGTTAAGAGCATGAACACTGAAGCTTTCTTT
CASSVKSMNTEAFF
>-|TRBV7-2|-|TRBJ1-2
TGTGCCAGCAGCTTGTTTAGGCAGGGCGCAACTGGCTACACCTTC
CASSLFRQGATGYTF
>-|TRBV4-1|TRBD1|TRBJ1-1
TGCGCCAGCAGGAGACAGGGTAACGGGAAAAACACTGAAGCTTTCTTT
CASRRQGNGKNTEAFF
>-|TRBV5-1|TRBD2|TRBJ2-2
TGCGCCAGCAGCTTGCTCACTAGCGGGAGTAACACCGGGGAGCTGTTTTTT
CASSLLTSGSNTGELFF
>few|TRBV6-5|-|TRBJ2-7
TGTGCCAGCAGTTACGGACAAAACTACGAGCAGTACTTC
CASSYGQNYEQYF
>-|TRBV15|-|TRBJ1-1
TGTGCCACCAAATCAATGTGGGGACTGGCTTTCTTT
CATKSMWGLAFF
>-|TRBV2|-|TRBJ1-6
TGTGCCAGCAGTGAAGCGCCCCCAAGGAGTAGGAATTCACCCCTCCACTTT
CASSEAPPRSRNSPLHF
>-|TRBV3-1/TRBV3-2|-|TRBJ2-3
TGTGCCAGCAGCCAAGTCGTCGTAACAGATACGCAGTATTTT
CASSQVVVTDTQYF
>-|TRBV6-6|-|TRBJ2-7
TGTGCCAGCAGTTTTCTCAGAGGGTATGCCTACGAGCAGTACTTC
CASSFLRGYAYEQYF
>once|TRBV19|-|TRBJ2-7
TGTGCCAGTAGTATGAAGGGGGCCTACGAGCAGTACTTC
CASSMKGAYEQYF
>-|TRBV5-1|-|TRBJ2-2
TGCGCCAGCAGCTTAAGGGGCGATAACACCGGGGAGCTGTTTTTT
CASSLRGDNTGELFF
>-|TRBV27|TRBD2|TRBJ2-7
TGTGCCAGCAGTGTAACGCGGGGGAGGGTCTACGAGCAGTACTTC
CASSVTRGRVYEQYF
>-|TRBV7-9|-|TRBJ1-2
TGTGCCAGCAGCGTGGGGCAGGGCTATGGCTACACCTTC
CASSVGQGYGYTF
>-|TRBV5-6|-|TRBJ1-3
TGTGCCAGCAGCTTGGGACGACTCTCTGGAAACACCATATATTTT
CASSLGRLSGNTIYF
>-|TRBV20-1|TRBD1|TRBJ1-5
TGCAGTGCTAGTCCCTCGACAGGGGTAAACAATCAGCCCCAGCATTTT
CSASPSTGVNNQPQHF
>-|TRBV21-1|-|TRBJ1-2
TGTGCCAGCAGCAATTGCCCCGTCCAGGCAGGGGTTGGCTACACCTTC
CASSNCPVQAGVGYTF
>-|TRBV3-1/TRBV3-2|TRBD2|TRBJ2-7
TGTGCCAGCAGCCAACCGACTAGCGGGGCCCACTTAGGAGAGCAGTACTTC
CASSQPTSGAHLGEQYF
>-|TRBV2|TRBD1|TRBJ1-2
TGTGCCAGCAGTGAAAGGCCTTCGACAGGGGCGGCTGGCTACACCTTC
CASSERPSTGAAGYTF
>-|TRBV18|TRBD1|TRBJ2-3
TGTGCCAGCTCACCCACAGGGGCACATACGCAGTATTTT
CASSPTGAHTQYF
>few|TRBV9|-|TRBJ2-1
TGTGCCAGCAGCGTAGATCCGGGAGCCGATGAGCAGTTCTTC
CASSVDPGADEQFF
>-|TRBV6-2/TRBV6-3|TRBD1|TRBJ2-5
TGTGCCAGCAGTTACTCGAAATTTGTGGACAGGGAGACCCAGTACTTC
CASSYSKFVDRETQYF
>few|TRBV5-6|-|TRBJ1-1
TGTGCCAGCAGCCCGAGGGGGTGGAACACTGAAGCTTTCTTT
CASSPRGWNTEAFF
>-|TRBV20-1|-|TRBJ1-2
TGCAGTGCTAGCCAAGAGGGCTACACCTTC
CSASQEGYTF
>-|TRBV6-5|-|TRBJ2-7
TGTGCCAGCAGTCAGGGGCCATATAGCTACGAGCAGTACTTC
CASSQGPYSYEQYF
>once|TRBV11-2|-|TRBJ1-4
TGTGCCAGCAGCTCCAGACAGTCAACTAATGAAAAACTGTTTTTT
CASSSRQSTNEKLFF
>-|TRBV3-1/TRBV3-2|-|TRBJ2-1
TGTGCCAGCAGCCAAGCCGGGGGGCGGAACAATGAGCAGTTCTTC
CASSQAGGRNNEQFF